Listed below are T cell receptor beta chains from one sample, sequenced in a study of OX40 agonist ivuxolimab in advanced cancers. TCRdb's copy holds only in-frame clones and misses some; the assay was immunoSEQ multiplex PCR. Of under 75,000 clones in the sample, around 90% were seen once. This specimen was CD4+ or CD8+ T cells sorted from blood, taken in a trial of the OX40 agonist ivuxolimab. Receptors originate from an adult with an advanced solid tumor such as melanoma, head and neck, liver or kidney cancer. CDR3s include the opening cysteine and the closing phenylalanine or tryptophan. D genes are given only for firm matches. Clone size is stated in some rows and not others, as once, few, many or a class when expanded.

>.|TRBJ1-4|TRBV6-4|15|.
CASSDSSGINEKLFF
TGTGCCAGCAGTGACTCGTCAGGGATTAATGAAAAACTGTTTTTT
>.|TRBJ1-4|TRBV4-1|17|.
CASSQGGQLATNEKLFF
TGCGCCAGCAGCCAAGGCGGGCAGCTTGCAACTAATGAAAAACTGTTTTTT
>.|TRBJ1-5|TRBV10-2|17|.
CASSESVRAERNQPQHF
TGCGCCAGCAGTGAGTCGGTCCGGGCGGAACGCAATCAGCCCCAGCATTTT
>TRBD2|TRBJ2-3|TRBV6-4|16|large
CASSDSSGGATDTQYF
TGTGCCAGCAGTGACTCTAGCGGGGGGGCCACAGATACGCAGTATTTT
>.|TRBJ1-4|TRBV7-9|15|.
CASSLGAGANEKLFF
TGTGCCAGCAGCTTAGGTGCAGGAGCTAATGAAAAACTGTTTTTT
>TRBD1|TRBJ2-7|TRBV5-5|14|once
CASSTWTGYYEQYF
TGTGCCAGCAGCACTTGGACAGGCTACTACGAGCAGTACTTC
>TRBD2|TRBJ2-1|TRBV6-5|15|.
CASSPGTSPNNEQFF
TGTGCCAGCAGTCCCGGGACTAGCCCGAACAATGAGCAGTTCTTC
>TRBD2|TRBJ2-7|TRBV9|16|.
CASSIGLAGLRDEQYF
TGTGCCAGCAGCATCGGACTAGCGGGCCTTCGGGACGAGCAGTACTTC
>TRBD2|TRBJ2-2|TRBV11-2|19|.
CASSSLYGTSGGPDGELFF
TGTGCCAGCAGCAGCTTATACGGGACTAGCGGGGGTCCTGACGGGGAGCTGTTTTTT
>TRBD1|TRBJ1-2|TRBV29-1|13|.
CSVSQGNPYGYTF
TGCAGCGTCTCACAGGGGAACCCCTATGGCTACACCTTC
>.|TRBJ2-7|TRBV27|14|.
CASSLWGRTYEQYF
TGTGCCAGCAGTTTATGGGGCAGGACCTACGAGCAGTACTTC
>TRBD1|TRBJ2-7|TRBV5-1|15|.
CASSGQDRGPYEQYF
TGCGCCAGCAGCGGACAGGACAGGGGTCCCTACGAGCAGTACTTC
>TRBD1|TRBJ1-2|TRBV11-2|14|.
CASSRNTGAHGYTF
TGTGCCAGCAGCCGAAATACAGGGGCGCATGGCTACACCTTC
>.|TRBJ2-2|TRBV7-6|15|.
CASSFGSSNTGELFF
TGTGCCAGCAGCTTCGGGTCGTCGAACACCGGGGAGCTGTTTTTT
>.|TRBJ1-4|TRBV11-2|14|.
CASRGPRTNEKLFF
TGTGCCAGCAGGGGGCCTCGAACTAATGAAAAACTGTTTTTT
>.|TRBJ2-7|TRBV5-1|13|once
CASRLSISYEQYF
TGCGCCAGTCGATTGAGTATCTCCTACGAGCAGTACTTC
>.|TRBJ2-3|TRBV9|14|.
CASSAPVNTDTQYF
TGTGCCAGCAGCGCCCCGGTTAACACAGATACGCAGTATTTT
>.|TRBJ2-7|TRBV9|14|.
CASSPDYLSYEQYF
TGTGCCAGCAGCCCCGACTATCTATCCTACGAGCAGTACTTC
>.|TRBJ2-3|TRBV6-4|16|.
CASSDAPLEVTDTQYF
TGTGCCAGCAGTGACGCCCCCCTGGAGGTCACAGATACGCAGTATTTT
>.|TRBJ2-1|TRBV19|13|.
CASSAGASYEQFF
TGTGCCAGTAGTGCCGGAGCCTCCTATGAGCAGTTCTTC
>.|TRBJ1-1|TRBV29-1|14|.
CSVDPRYMNTEAFF
TGCAGCGTTGATCCCCGGTATATGAACACTGAAGCTTTCTTT
>TRBD1|TRBJ2-2|TRBV7-2|17|.
CASSSLLGGAVTGELFF
TGTGCCAGCAGCTCTCTTTTAGGGGGCGCGGTGACCGGGGAGCTGTTTTTT
>TRBD1|TRBJ2-7|TRBV10-1|13|.
CASSDGTGFEQYF
TGCGCCAGCAGTGACGGGACAGGGTTTGAGCAGTACTTC
>.|TRBJ2-2|TRBV19|14|.
CASSILHGGGELFF
TGTGCCAGTAGTATTCTCCATGGGGGCGGGGAGCTGTTTTTT
>TRBD2|TRBJ2-5|TRBV7-9|16|.
CASSHPSGGPGETQYF
TGTGCCAGCAGCCACCCTAGCGGGGGCCCGGGGGAGACCCAGTACTTC
>.|TRBJ1-1|TRBV7-9|15|.
CASSTSRGANTEAFF
TGTGCCAGCAGCACCTCGAGGGGGGCGAACACTGAAGCTTTCTTT
>.|TRBJ2-4|TRBV5-1|13|.
CASSLEGVDIQYF
TGCGCCAGCAGCCTGGAGGGGGTGGACATTCAGTACTTC
>TRBD2|TRBJ2-3|TRBV6-1|15|.
CASSGLAGGPDTQYF
TGTGCCAGCAGTGGACTAGCGGGGGGGCCAGATACGCAGTATTTT
>.|TRBJ1-1|TRBV13|14|.
CASTLREMNTEAFF
TGTGCCAGCACCCTCCGGGAAATGAACACTGAAGCTTTCTTT
>TRBD2|TRBJ2-7|TRBV4-1|13|.
CASSHLAAYEQYF
TGCGCCAGCAGCCACCTAGCGGCCTACGAGCAGTACTTC
>.|TRBJ2-7|TRBV5-1|15|.
CASSLGPGDRDEQYF
TGCGCCAGCAGCTTGGGTCCGGGGGACCGCGACGAGCAGTACTTC
>.|TRBJ2-1|TRBV27|14|few
CASTPGGVYNEQFF
TGTGCCAGCACACCCGGAGGGGTTTACAATGAGCAGTTCTTC
>.|TRBJ1-2|TRBV6-4|12|.
CASSMNRYGYTF
TGTGCCAGCAGTATGAACAGGTATGGCTACACCTTC
>.|TRBJ2-2|TRBV4-1|14|.
CASSPFVGAGELFF
TGCGCCAGCAGCCCTTTCGTGGGCGCCGGGGAGCTGTTTTTT
>TRBD1|TRBJ2-2|TRBV5-4|15|once
CASSLGGQALGELFF
TGTGCCAGCAGCTTGGGAGGACAGGCCCTCGGGGAGCTGTTTTTT
>.|TRBJ2-7|TRBV7-2|13|.
CASRPGHDYEQYF
TGTGCCAGCAGACCAGGACACGACTACGAGCAGTACTTC
>.|TRBJ2-3|TRBV27|13|.
CASSVGRTDTQYF
TGTGCCAGCAGTGTTGGTCGTACAGATACGCAGTATTTT
>.|TRBJ2-5|TRBV11-3|15|few
CASSAGAVVQETQYF
TGTGCCAGCAGCGCCGGGGCCGTCGTCCAAGAGACCCAGTACTTC
>.|TRBJ1-2|TRBV6-6|14|.
CAESPGLGGYGYTF
TGTGCCGAATCACCGGGGCTCGGGGGGTATGGCTACACCTTC
>.|TRBJ1-1|TRBV9|16|.
CASSAPEKGWNTEAFF
TGTGCCAGCAGCGCCCCTGAGAAGGGATGGAACACTGAAGCTTTCTTT
>TRBD1|TRBJ1-5|TRBV10-2|16|.
CASSRQGTGVDQPQHF
TGCGCCAGCAGTAGACAAGGGACAGGGGTAGATCAGCCCCAGCATTTT
>TRBD1|TRBJ1-1|TRBV7-9|15|once
CASSRGTGLNTEAFF
TGTGCCAGCAGCCGTGGGACAGGGCTGAACACTGAAGCTTTCTTT
>.|TRBJ1-5|TRBV19|19|.
CASSLPFMTGQIRDQPQHF
TGTGCCAGTAGTCTCCCGTTTATGACAGGTCAGATACGGGATCAGCCCCAGCATTTT
>.|TRBJ2-1|TRBV19|14|.
CASSSRSSYNEQFF
TGTGCCAGTAGTAGCAGAAGCTCCTACAATGAGCAGTTCTTC